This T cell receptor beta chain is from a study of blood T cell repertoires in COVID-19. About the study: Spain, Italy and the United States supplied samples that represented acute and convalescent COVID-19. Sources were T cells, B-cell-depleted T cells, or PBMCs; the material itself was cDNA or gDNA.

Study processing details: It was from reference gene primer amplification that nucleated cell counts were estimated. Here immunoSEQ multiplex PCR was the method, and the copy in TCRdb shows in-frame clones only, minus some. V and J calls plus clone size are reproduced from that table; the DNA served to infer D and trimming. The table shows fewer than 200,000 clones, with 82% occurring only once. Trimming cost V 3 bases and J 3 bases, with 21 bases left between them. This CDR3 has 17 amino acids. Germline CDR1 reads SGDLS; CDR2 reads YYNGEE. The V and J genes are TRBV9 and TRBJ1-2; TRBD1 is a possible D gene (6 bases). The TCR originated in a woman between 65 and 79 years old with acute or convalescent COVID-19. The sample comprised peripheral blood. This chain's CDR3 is CASSADLGGFVDYGYTF. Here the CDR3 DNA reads TGTGCCAGCAGCGCCGACCTAGGGGGTTTCGTTGACTATGGCTACACCTTC.